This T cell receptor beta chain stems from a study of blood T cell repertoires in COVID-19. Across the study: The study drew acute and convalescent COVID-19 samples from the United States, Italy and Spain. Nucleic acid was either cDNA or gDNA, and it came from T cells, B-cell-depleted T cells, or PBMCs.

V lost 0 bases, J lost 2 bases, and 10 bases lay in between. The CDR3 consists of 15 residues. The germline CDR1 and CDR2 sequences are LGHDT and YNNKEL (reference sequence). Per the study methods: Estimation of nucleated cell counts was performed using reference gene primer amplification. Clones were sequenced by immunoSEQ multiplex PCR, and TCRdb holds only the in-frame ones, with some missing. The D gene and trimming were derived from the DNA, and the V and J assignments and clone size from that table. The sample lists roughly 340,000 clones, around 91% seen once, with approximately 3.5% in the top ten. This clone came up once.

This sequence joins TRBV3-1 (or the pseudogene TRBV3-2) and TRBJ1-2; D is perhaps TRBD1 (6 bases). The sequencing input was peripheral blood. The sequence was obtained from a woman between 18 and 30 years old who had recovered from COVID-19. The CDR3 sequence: CASSQDPDSNYGYTF. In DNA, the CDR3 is TGTGCCAGCAGCCAAGACCCGGACAGCAACTATGGCTACACCTTC.